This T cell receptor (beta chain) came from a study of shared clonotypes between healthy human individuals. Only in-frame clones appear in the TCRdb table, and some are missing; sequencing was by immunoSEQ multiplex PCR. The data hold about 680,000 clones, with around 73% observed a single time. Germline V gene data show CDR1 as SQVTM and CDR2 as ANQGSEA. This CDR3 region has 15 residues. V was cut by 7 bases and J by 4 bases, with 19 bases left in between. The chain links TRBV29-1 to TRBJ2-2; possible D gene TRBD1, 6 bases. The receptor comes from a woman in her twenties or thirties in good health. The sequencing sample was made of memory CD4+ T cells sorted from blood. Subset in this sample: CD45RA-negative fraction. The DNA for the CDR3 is TGCAGCGGTGCGCCGACAGGAGGTTTCACCGGGGAGCTGTTTTTT. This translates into CSGAPTGGFTGELFF.